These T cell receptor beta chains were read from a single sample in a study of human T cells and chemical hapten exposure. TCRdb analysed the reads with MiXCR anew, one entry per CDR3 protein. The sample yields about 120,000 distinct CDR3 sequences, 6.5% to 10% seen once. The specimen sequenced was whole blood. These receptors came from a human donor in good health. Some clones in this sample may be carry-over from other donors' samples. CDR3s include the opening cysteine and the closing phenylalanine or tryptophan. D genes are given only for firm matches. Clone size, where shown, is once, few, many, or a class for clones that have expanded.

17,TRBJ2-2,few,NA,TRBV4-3,CASSRGTEGVGSGELFF,TGCGCCAGCAGCCGAGGGACCGAGGGCGTCGGTAGCGGGGAGCTGTTTTTT
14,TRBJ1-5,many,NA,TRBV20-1,CSARKAGSDQPQHF,TGCAGTGCTAGAAAGGCAGGTAGTGATCAGCCCCAGCATTTT
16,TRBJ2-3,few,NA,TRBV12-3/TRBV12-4,CASSSQGGSFTDTQYF,TGTGCCAGCAGTTCACAGGGTGGCTCGTTCACAGATACGCAGTATTTT
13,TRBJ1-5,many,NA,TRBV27,CASSRLLNQPQHF,TGTGCCAGCAGCCGTCTACTAAATCAGCCCCAGCATTTT
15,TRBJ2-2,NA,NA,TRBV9,CASSVDRTNTGELFF,TGTGCCAGCAGCGTCGACAGGACCAACACCGGGGAGCTGTTTTTT
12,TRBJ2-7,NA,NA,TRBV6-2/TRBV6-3,CASSYADGRQYF,TGTGCCAGCAGTTACGCAGACGGGCGGCAGTACTTC
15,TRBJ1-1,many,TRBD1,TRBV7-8,CASSLPGTGATEAFF,TGTGCCAGCAGCTTACCCGGGACAGGGGCCACTGAAGCTTTCTTT
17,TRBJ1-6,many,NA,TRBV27,CASSLTRPKDANSPLHF,TGTGCCAGCAGTCTCACCCGACCGAAAGACGCCAATTCACCCCTCCACTTT
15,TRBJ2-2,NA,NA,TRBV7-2,CASSSRDGNTGELFF,TGTGCCAGCAGCTCCCGGGACGGGAACACCGGGGAGCTGTTTTTT
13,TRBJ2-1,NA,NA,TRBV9,CASSVGWDHEQFF,TGTGCCAGCAGCGTAGGGTGGGATCATGAGCAGTTCTTC
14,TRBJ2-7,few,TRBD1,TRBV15,CATSRDIGGSEQYF,TGTGCCACCAGCAGAGATATAGGGGGCAGCGAGCAGTACTTC
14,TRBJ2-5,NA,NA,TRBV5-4,CASSLPTSLETQYF,TGTGCCAGCAGCCTCCCGACTAGTTTAGAGACCCAGTACTTC
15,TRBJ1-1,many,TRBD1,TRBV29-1,CSVEGQGAGNTEAFF,TGCAGCGTTGAAGGACAGGGGGCTGGGAACACTGAAGCTTTCTTT
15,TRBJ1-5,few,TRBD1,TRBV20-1,CSARQGGNSNQPQHF,TGCAGTGCTAGGCAGGGGGGAAATAGCAATCAGCCCCAGCATTTT
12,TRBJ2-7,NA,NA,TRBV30,CAWSVLSYEQYF,TGTGCCTGGAGTGTACTCAGCTACGAGCAGTACTTC
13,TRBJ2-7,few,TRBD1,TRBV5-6,CASSQPTGVEQYF,TGTGCCAGCAGCCAACCGACAGGGGTCGAGCAGTACTTC
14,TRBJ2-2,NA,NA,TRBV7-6,CASSPRQGTGELFF,TGTGCCAGCAGCCCCAGGCAGGGAACCGGGGAGCTGTTTTTT
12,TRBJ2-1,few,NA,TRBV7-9,CASSSHRERPFF,TGTGCCAGCAGCTCCCACAGGGAAAGGCCGTTCTTC
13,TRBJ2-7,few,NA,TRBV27,CASSLSLTHEQYF,TGTGCCAGCAGTTTAAGCCTTACCCACGAGCAGTACTTC
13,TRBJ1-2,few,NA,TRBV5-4,CASSGGPNYGYTF,TGTGCCAGCAGCGGGGGCCCTAACTATGGCTACACCTTC
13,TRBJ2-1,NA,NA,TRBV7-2,CASSPGAAHEQFF,TGTGCCAGCAGCCCAGGGGCAGCACATGAGCAGTTCTTC
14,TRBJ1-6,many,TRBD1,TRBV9,CASSPGQGLAPLHF,TGTGCCAGCAGCCCCGGACAGGGACTAGCACCCCTCCACTTT
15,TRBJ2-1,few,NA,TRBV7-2,CASSLGRGLYNEQFF,TGTGCCAGCAGCTTAGGGCGCGGACTATACAATGAGCAGTTCTTC
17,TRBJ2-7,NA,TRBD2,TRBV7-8,CASQKGLAGEASYEQYF,TGTGCCAGCCAAAAAGGACTAGCGGGTGAGGCATCCTACGAGCAGTACTTC
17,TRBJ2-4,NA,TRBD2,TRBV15,CATSAQGLAGAKNIQYF,TGTGCCACCAGCGCGCAGGGACTAGCGGGGGCCAAAAACATTCAGTACTTC
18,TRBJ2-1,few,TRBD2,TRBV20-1,CSARNVWIGRENLGEQFF,TGCAGTGCTAGAAACGTCTGGATTGGGCGGGAGAATTTAGGTGAGCAGTTCTTC
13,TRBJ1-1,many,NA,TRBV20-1,CSAVPIDNTEAFF,TGCAGTGCTGTTCCCATAGACAACACTGAAGCTTTCTTT
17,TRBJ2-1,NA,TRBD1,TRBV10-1,CASSGPDRGNLDNEQFF,TGCGCCAGCAGTGGCCCCGACAGGGGAAATTTGGACAATGAGCAGTTCTTC
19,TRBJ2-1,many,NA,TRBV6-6,CASSYPGQPSEDSYNEQFF,TGTGCCAGCAGTTACCCCGGTCAGCCTAGCGAGGATTCCTACAATGAGCAGTTCTTC